The source of this T cell receptor (beta chain) is a study of T cells expressing NK-cell markers. Study as a whole: Eight donors were sequenced, seven testing HCMV-seropositive and one testing seronegative.

UMIs accompanied the 5'RACE template switching by which TCR beta cDNA was made. TCRdb re-analyzed the 5' RACE reads; it lists each CDR3 protein once, without DNA. The sample's table shows hundreds of thousands of distinct CDR3 sequences. Whole-study findings and limits: Whether expanded NKG2C-expressing T cell clones recognize HCMV is unknown.

With respect to this clonotype: Its antigen is unknown.

The sequenced sample consisted of blood T cells: a sorted CD56 or NKG2C T cell subset, CD4+ or CD8+ T cells, or bulk PBMC T cells (not recorded which). The TCR was taken from a woman between 18 and 69 years old in good health.

The CDR3 loop reads CASGIGFTEAFF. V gene TRBV6-5 combines with J gene TRBJ1-1. CDR1 is MNHEY and CDR2 is SVGAGI in the germline V gene. The CDR3 sequence is 12 residues long.